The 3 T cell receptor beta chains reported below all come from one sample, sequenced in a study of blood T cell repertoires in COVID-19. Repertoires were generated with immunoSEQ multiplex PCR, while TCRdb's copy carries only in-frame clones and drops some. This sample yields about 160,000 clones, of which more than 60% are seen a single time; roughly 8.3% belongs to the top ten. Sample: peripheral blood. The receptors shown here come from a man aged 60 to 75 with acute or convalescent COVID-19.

The CDR3 spells CASSSRSNIGGYTF. CDR3 nucleotide sequence: TGTGCCAGCAGTTCTAGATCGAACATCGGCGGCTACACCTTC. The chain combines TRBV6-5 with TRBJ1-2, with D unresolved. Deletions cut 4 bases from V and 8 bases from J, with 17 bases between. Per the germline V gene, CDR1 is MNHEY and CDR2 is SVGAGI. The CDR3 extends over 14 amino acids.

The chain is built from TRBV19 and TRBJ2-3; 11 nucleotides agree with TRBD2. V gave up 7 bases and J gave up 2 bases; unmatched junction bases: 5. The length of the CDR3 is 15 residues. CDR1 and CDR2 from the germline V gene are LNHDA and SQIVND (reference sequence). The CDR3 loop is CASTATSGTTDTQYF. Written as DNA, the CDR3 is TGTGCCAGTACCGCGACTAGCGGGACCACAGATACGCAGTATTTT.

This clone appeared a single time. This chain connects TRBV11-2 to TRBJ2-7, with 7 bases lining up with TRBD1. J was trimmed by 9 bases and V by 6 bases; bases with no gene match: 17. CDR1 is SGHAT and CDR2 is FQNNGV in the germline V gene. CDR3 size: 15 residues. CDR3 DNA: TGTGCCAGCAGTTTCCGGGACAGTACCCGAGAGGGGCAGTACTTC. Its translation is CASSFRDSTREGQYF.